The 17 T cell receptor beta chains below come from one sample, sequenced in a study of blood T cell repertoires in COVID-19. The protocol was immunoSEQ multiplex PCR, while the TCRdb copy is restricted to in-frame clones and leaves out a portion. The sample records some 80,000 clones, about nine tenths being singletons. The sample consisted of peripheral blood. The receptors originated from a human donor in a cohort sampled during active COVID-19.

The chain recombines TRBV14 with TRBJ1-2; D possibly corresponds to TRBD1 (5 bases). CDR3 length: 13 amino acids. Trimming removed 0 bases at V and 3 bases at J, with 5 bases between. Looked up from germline, CDR1 is SGHDN and CDR2 is FVKESK. The CDR3 reads CASSQDRDYGYTF. The CDR3 DNA sequence: TGTGCCAGCAGCCAAGACAGGGACTATGGCTACACCTTC.

This clone was observed a few times. The chain is built from TRBV7-9 and TRBJ1-5; D not resolved. V was clipped by 5 bases and J by 7 bases, with 9 bases between them. CDR1 and CDR2 (germline): SEHNR, FQNEAQ (reference sequence). The CDR3 is 12 amino acids. CDR3 loop: CASSRLGQPQHF. The CDR3 nucleotides are TGTGCCAGCAGCCGCCTCGGGCAGCCCCAGCATTTT.

The rearrangement links TRBV19 to TRBJ1-5; 7 nucleotides align to TRBD1. Trimming removed 10 bases from V and 4 bases from J; junction bases left unmatched: 7. CDR3 length: 13 residues. Germline CDR1 reads LNHDA; CDR2 reads SQIVND (reference sequence). The DNA of the CDR3 is TGTGCCACTCTCGGGACAGCTAATCAGCCCCAGCATTTT. This codes for CATLGTANQPQHF.

V gene TRBV3-1 (or the pseudogene TRBV3-2) combines with J gene TRBJ1-2, with 9 bases aligning to TRBD1. There are 15 residues in the CDR3. Germline V CDR1 and CDR2: LGHDT, YNNKEL (reference sequence). V gave up 7 bases and J gave up 7 bases; unmatched junction bases: 13. The CDR3 DNA reads TGTGCCAGCACCCGGGTTCTGGGACAGGGATGTGGCTACACCTTC. Amino acid sequence: CASTRVLGQGCGYTF.

This clone was counted once. The chain couples TRBV6-6 to TRBJ2-1; TRBD2 matches 7 bases. J lost 0 bases, V lost 7 bases, and 9 bases had no gene match. Germline values: CDR1 MNHNY, CDR2 SVGAGI (reference sequence). The CDR3 is 16 amino acids. The CDR3 is CASTQLATSSYNEQFF. Here the CDR3 DNA reads TGTGCCAGCACCCAACTAGCGACGAGCTCCTACAATGAGCAGTTCTTC.

There are a few counts of this clone. The rearrangement links TRBV18 to TRBJ1-1; D remains ambiguous. This CDR3 is built from 12 residues. Germline CDR1 and CDR2: KGHSH and LQKENI. V gave up 3 bases and J gave up 7 bases, with 9 bases separating them. In DNA form, the CDR3 reads TGTGCCAGCTCACCGGAGAGGATTGAAGCTTTCTTT. Translated, it gives CASSPERIEAFF.

The CDR3 loop is CASRFREGAGELFF. The DNA for the CDR3 is TGTGCCAGCAGGTTCAGAGAAGGGGCCGGGGAGCTGTTTTTT. The chain is built from TRBV3-1 (or the pseudogene TRBV3-2) and TRBJ2-2; possibly TRBD1 for D (5 bases). This CDR3 has 14 amino acids. V shed 6 bases and J shed 6 bases, with 14 bases lying between them. Germline-derived CDR1 and CDR2 are LGHDT and YNNKEL (reference sequence).

The chain employs TRBV4-3 and TRBJ1-4, with 7 bases fitting TRBD1. V lost 0 bases to trimming and J lost 8 bases; unmatched junction nucleotides: 18. Per the germline V gene, CDR1 is LGHNA and CDR2 is YSLEER. CDR3 length: 19 amino acids. In nucleotides, the CDR3 is TGCGCCAGCAGCCAAGATCTCCCCGCCCAGACAGGGCGTGGAGAAAAACTGTTTTTT. The encoded protein is CASSQDLPAQTGRGEKLFF.

V usage is TRBV21-1 and J usage is TRBJ1-1; the DNA was not used to check the table's D call, TRBD1. TRBV21-1 is classified as a pseudogene. The CDR3 spans 16 residues. CDR3 loop: CASSGSDRGANTEAFF. In DNA, the CDR3 is TGTGCCAGCAGCGGCTCGGACAGGGGGGCGAACACTGAAGCTTTCTTT.

The chain recombines TRBV19 with TRBJ2-3, with 8 bases aligning to TRBD1. The CDR3 has 15 residues. The V segment lost 9 bases and the J segment 2 bases; nucleotides outside the gene matches: 10. CDR1 and CDR2 (germline): LNHDA, SQIVND (reference sequence). CDR3 in amino acids: CASRGLDSSTDTQYF. CDR3 DNA: TGTGCCAGCAGGGGGCTGGACAGTTCCACAGATACGCAGTATTTT.

This chain connects TRBV7-9 to TRBJ2-3; TRBD2 matches at 8 bases. Germline-derived CDR1 and CDR2 are SEHNR and FQNEAQ (reference sequence). Losses at the gene ends were 5 bases for V and 1 base for J; bases not matched to a gene: 5. This CDR3 spans 15 amino acids. DNA for the CDR3: TGTGCCAGCAGCACACGGACTAGCCGCACAGATACGCAGTATTTT. It encodes CASSTRTSRTDTQYF.

J is TRBJ2-7 and V is TRBV23-1; D possibly corresponds to TRBD1 (7 bases). TRBV23-1 is flagged as an ORF with uncertain function. Trimming left V 4 bases short and J 7 bases short, with 17 bases between. The CDR3 spans 14 residues. The CDR3 nucleotides are TGCGCCAGCAGTCCCGGACTAACAGGGGCAGAGCAGTACTTC. This gives the protein CASSPGLTGAEQYF.

The gene calls are TRBV12-3 or TRBV12-4 and TRBJ1-1, with D hard to call. V gave up 6 bases and J gave up 3 bases, with 11 bases separating them. The CDR3 is 13 residues long. The CDR3 sequence is CASSPAGYTEAFF. The CDR3, as DNA: TGTGCCAGCAGCCCCGCCGGGTACACTGAAGCTTTCTTT.

The genes are TRBV11-2 and TRBJ1-5; D remains ambiguous. Germline assignment: CDR1 SGHAT and CDR2 FQNNGV. V was clipped by 5 bases and J by 5 bases, with 10 bases between them. This CDR3 has 13 residues. CDR3 sequence: CASSVSLDQPQHF. In nucleotides, the CDR3 is TGTGCCAGCAGCGTTTCACTCGATCAGCCCCAGCATTTT.

The chain joins TRBV24-1 to TRBJ2-3; a weak D match, TRBD1 (6 bases). V was cut by 1 base and J by 4 bases, with 20 bases left in between. The germline CDR1 and CDR2 sequences are KGHDR and SFDVKD. CDR3 length: 18 amino acids. CDR3 loop: CATSDFPRHRAGADTQYF. As DNA, the CDR3 is TGTGCCACCAGTGATTTTCCTCGACACAGGGCAGGGGCAGATACGCAGTATTTT.

J is TRBJ2-7 and V is TRBV19; a possible D gene is TRBD1 (5 bases). V was clipped by 6 bases and J by 2 bases, with 14 bases between them. CDR1 and CDR2 (germline): LNHDA, SQIVND (reference sequence). The CDR3 consists of 14 residues. The CDR3 nucleotides read TGTGCCAGTAGAGCTACAGGCCGCACCTACGAGCAGTACTTC. Amino acids: CASRATGRTYEQYF.

V is TRBV7-9 and J is TRBJ1-2; TRBD1 is a possible D gene (5 bases). Germline CDR1 and CDR2: SEHNR and FQNEAQ (reference sequence). The V gene lost 5 bases and the J gene lost 1 base, with 11 bases spanning the gap. The CDR3 covers 14 residues. CDR3 bases: TGTGCCAGCAGCGGGGGGACGGTTAACTATGGCTACACCTTC. Protein: CASSGGTVNYGYTF.